These 28 T cell receptor beta chains came from one sample sequenced in a study of OX40 agonist ivuxolimab in advanced cancers. Assay used: immunoSEQ multiplex PCR; TCRdb lists only in-frame clones, some missing. The table records about 65,000 clones, roughly 84% of them present only once. The source was CD4+ or CD8+ T cells sorted from blood, collected in a trial of the OX40 agonist ivuxolimab. Receptor source: an adult with an advanced solid tumor such as melanoma, head and neck, liver or kidney cancer.

This clone was counted a single time. The chain combines TRBV7-8 with TRBJ2-1, with 9 bases that match TRBD2. The CDR3 extends over 17 amino acids. J was trimmed by 4 bases and V by 0 bases; bases with no gene match: 7. Germline V gene sequence: CDR1 SGHVS, CDR2 FQNEAQ. The CDR3 coding sequence is TGTGCCAGCAGCTTAGCCATAGCGGGGGCTTCGTACAATGAGCAGTTCTTC. Translating it yields CASSLAIAGASYNEQFF. Looking up the rest from reference TRBV7-8 and TRBJ2-1 gives the full variable domain: GAGVSQSPRYKVAKRGQDVALRCDPISGHVSLFWYQQALGQGPEFLTYFQNEAQLDKSGLPSDRFFAERPEGSVSTLKIQRTQQEDSAVYLCASSLAIAGASYNEQFFGPGTRLTVL.

The chain couples TRBV7-2 to TRBJ2-1; D possibly uses TRBD1 or TRBD2 (5 bases each). V gave up 5 bases and J gave up 6 bases, with 20 bases separating them. This CDR3 region has 16 residues. Germline assignment: CDR1 SGHTA and CDR2 FQGNSA. As DNA, the CDR3 is TGTGCCAGCAGCGTCAGGGACCCCCGGGTTGGCAATGAGCAGTTCTTC. This sequence encodes CASSVRDPRVGNEQFF.

The chain carries TRBV6-6 and TRBJ1-5; TRBD1 is a possible D gene (5 bases). Germline CDR1 reads MNHNY; CDR2 reads SVGAGI (reference sequence). V lost 6 bases to trimming and J lost 7 bases, with 10 bases between them. This CDR3 has 12 residues. The CDR3 nucleotides read TGTGCCAGCAGGAAAGAGGGGCAGCCCCAGCATTTT. This gives the protein CASRKEGQPQHF.

The V and J genes are TRBV7-8 and TRBJ2-1, with 8 bases matching TRBD1. Germline values: CDR1 SGHVS, CDR2 FQNEAQ. Trimming cost V 5 bases and J 5 bases; bases outside gene matches: 8. The CDR3 consists of 15 residues. CDR3 in DNA: TGTGCCAGCAGCGCGCGGCGGACAGGGAACAATGAGCAGTTCTTC. It yields the protein CASSARRTGNNEQFF.

On this clone: The same CDR3 is also encoded by other DNA sequences in this sample. V and J are TRBV7-2 and TRBJ2-5; 9 nucleotides line up with TRBD1. V was pared by 5 bases and J by 5 bases, with 3 bases of the junction left unmatched. The length of the CDR3 is 13 residues. Germline CDR1 is SGHTA and CDR2 is FQGNSA. CDR3 in amino acids: CASSRDRGETQYF. Written as DNA, the CDR3 is TGTGCCAGCAGCCGAGACAGGGGGGAGACCCAGTACTTC.

The chain carries TRBV4-3 and TRBJ2-5; D call uncertain. CDR1 is LGHNA, CDR2 YSLEER, per germline. Deletions cut 0 bases from V and 4 bases from J, with 12 bases between. This CDR3 has 15 amino acids. The CDR3 loop is CASSQDRTPGETQYF. The DNA for the CDR3 is TGCGCCAGCAGCCAAGATCGGACCCCGGGAGAGACCCAGTACTTC.

The chain couples TRBV5-6 to TRBJ1-1; D remains ambiguous. Per the germline V gene, CDR1 is SGHDT and CDR2 is YYEEEE. This CDR3 is built from 13 residues. The ends were cut back, 0 bases at V and 1 base at J, with 4 bases in the middle. The CDR3 bases are TGTGCCAGCAGCTTGGTCAGGAACACTGAAGCTTTCTTT. Its translation: CASSLVRNTEAFF.

The table lists this clone with a few counts. The chain uses TRBV11-2 and TRBJ1-3; the D gene is possibly TRBD1 (5 bases). Germline CDR1 and CDR2: SGHAT and FQNNGV. Trimming stripped 3 bases from V and 2 bases from J, with 8 bases between. The CDR3 covers 14 residues. The CDR3 loop reads CASSFRDTGNTIYF. Here the CDR3 DNA reads TGTGCCAGCAGCTTCAGGGATACTGGAAACACCATATATTTT.

The chain has TRBV10-1 and TRBJ1-4; 7 bases match TRBD1. The germline gives CDR1 WNHNN, CDR2 SYGVQD (reference sequence). This CDR3 contains 15 residues. J was trimmed by 3 bases and V by 5 bases; bases with no gene match: 6. CDR3 amino acids: CASSSGGGANEKLFF. CDR3 coding DNA: TGCGCCAGCAGTAGTGGAGGGGGCGCTAATGAAAAACTGTTTTTT.

The chain couples TRBV19 to TRBJ1-5, with no clear D. Germline V lookup: CDR1 LNHDA, CDR2 SQIVND (reference sequence). V lost 6 bases to trimming and J lost 0 bases, with 15 bases between them. CDR3 length: 16 amino acids. The CDR3 here is CASRARGRYSNQPQHF. CDR3 nucleotides: TGTGCCAGTAGAGCGAGAGGACGGTATAGCAATCAGCCCCAGCATTTT.

CDR3 sequence: CASNTKTGGRSGYTF. The CDR3 coding sequence is TGTGCCAGCAATACCAAAACAGGGGGGCGATCTGGCTACACCTTC. The chain joins TRBV6-5 to TRBJ1-2; 8 nucleotides agree with TRBD1. V gave up 7 bases and J gave up 7 bases; unmatched junction bases: 14. Germline loops: CDR1 MNHEY, CDR2 SVGAGI. This CDR3 is 15 amino acids long.

The sample holds one count of this clone. The genes are TRBV6-6 and TRBJ1-4, with 8 nucleotides matching TRBD1. The CDR3 consists of 13 residues. V was pared by 2 bases and J by 14 bases, with 7 bases of the junction left unmatched. Germline-derived CDR1 and CDR2 are MNHNY and SVGAGI (reference sequence). The CDR3 here is CASSYGEDRVLFF. DNA of the CDR3: TGTGCCAGCAGTTACGGGGAGGACAGGGTCCTGTTTTTT.

Remarks on this clone: The junction departs from the called germline gene at one end, perhaps through a read error. V and J are TRBV7-7 and TRBJ2-2, with 7 bases lining up with TRBD1. CDR3 length: 14 residues. Germline V gives CDR1 SSHAT, CDR2 FNYEAQ (reference sequence). The CDR3, as DNA: TGTGCTAGCAGCTTAACAGGGGAAGCCGGGGAGCTGTTTTTT. Translation gives CASSLTGEAGELFF.

The rearrangement joins TRBV7-3 to TRBJ1-1; D not resolved. V was shortened by 2 bases and J by 2 bases, with 6 bases between the two germline ends. This CDR3 spans 13 amino acids. Germline V gene data show CDR1 as SGHTA and CDR2 as FQGTGA. The CDR3 loop is CASSLLVNTEAFF. In DNA form, the CDR3 reads TGTGCCAGCAGCTTATTGGTAAACACTGAAGCTTTCTTT.

The chain combines TRBV6-5 with TRBJ2-7; 10 bases align to TRBD1. The CDR3 runs to 14 residues. Trimming took 7 bases from V and 5 from J; bases not matched to a gene: 8. The V gene's germline CDR1 is MNHEY and CDR2 SVGAGI. The CDR3 loop reads CASTGGTGEHEQYF. CDR3 DNA: TGTGCCAGCACCGGGGGGACAGGGGAGCACGAGCAGTACTTC.

The sample holds a few counts of this clone. The chain recombines TRBV6-5 with TRBJ1-2; weak D call: TRBD1 (5 bases). CDR3 length: 14 residues. Germline CDR1 and CDR2: MNHEY and SVGAGI. Between the trimmed V and J ends, which lost 3 bases and 4 bases, there was a span of 12 bases. CDR3 bases: TGTGCCAGCAGTTATGCGGGGGTTGGCTATGGCTACACCTTC. It specifies CASSYAGVGYGYTF.

The chain is built from TRBV5-4 and TRBJ2-2, with TRBD1 matching over 8 bases. CDR3 length: 16 residues. From germline, CDR1 is SGHNT and CDR2 YYREEE (reference sequence). With V trimmed by 5 bases and J by 1 base, 7 bases remained unmatched. This CDR3 is CASRTYRGENTGELFF. The CDR3 DNA sequence: TGTGCCAGCAGAACCTACAGGGGGGAGAACACCGGGGAGCTGTTTTTT.

The chain combines TRBV7-8 with TRBJ1-1; perhaps TRBD1 as D (5 bases). The CDR3 is 13 residues long. The germline V gene has CDR1 SGHVS and CDR2 FQNEAQ. V gave up 3 bases and J gave up 2 bases, with 7 bases separating them. CDR3 nucleotides: TGTGCCAGCAGCTTTCAGGGTAACACTGAAGCTTTCTTT. It specifies CASSFQGNTEAFF.

Remarks on this clone: Additional DNA sequences in this sample encode the identical CDR3. The CDR3 spells CASSLGDSNQPQHF. The CDR3 region has the DNA TGTGCCAGCAGCTTAGGGGATAGCAATCAGCCCCAGCATTTT. V is TRBV7-2 and J is TRBJ1-5; D ambiguous. The CDR3 extends over 14 amino acids. V was pared by 1 base and J by 0 bases, with 4 bases between. Germline CDR1 reads SGHTA; CDR2 reads FQGNSA.

The V and J genes are TRBV19 and TRBJ1-3, with D possibly being TRBD1 (6 bases). V was shortened by 7 bases and J by 5 bases, with 12 bases between the two germline ends. The germline V gene has CDR1 LNHDA and CDR2 SQIVND (reference sequence). CDR3 length: 13 amino acids. The CDR3: CASIPGGRNTIYF. Written as DNA, the CDR3 is TGTGCCAGTATCCCCGGGGGCAGAAACACCATATATTTT.

V usage is TRBV20-1 and J usage is TRBJ1-2; D unclear. CDR3 size: 11 residues. The V gene lost 6 bases and the J gene lost 6 bases, with 11 bases spanning the gap. From germline, CDR1 is DFQATT and CDR2 SNEGSKA (reference sequence). CDR3 protein: CSAPGSDGYTF. CDR3 nucleotide sequence: TGCAGTGCCCCCGGGTCAGATGGCTACACCTTC.

The chain carries TRBV10-3 and TRBJ2-7; 9 nucleotides align to TRBD1. CDR3 length: 18 residues. CDR1 is ENHRY, CDR2 SYGVKD, per germline. V shed 0 bases and J 3 bases; nucleotides not matched to a gene: 12. CDR3 sequence (DNA): TGTGCCATCAGTGAGTCAAGTAGGGACAGGGCGTTGATCTACGAGCAGTACTTC. This translates into CAISESSRDRALIYEQYF.

The chain joins TRBV5-6 to TRBJ2-4; D is ambiguous. Germline loops: CDR1 SGHDT, CDR2 YYEEEE. The CDR3 contains 15 residues. Deletions cut 3 bases from V and 3 bases from J, with 13 bases between. In nucleotides, the CDR3 is TGTGCCAGCAGCTCCACGCAGGTGGGCAAAAACATTCAGTACTTC. Its protein product is CASSSTQVGKNIQYF.

The rearrangement links TRBV5-4 to TRBJ2-3, with D perhaps TRBD2 (7 bases). The CDR3 is 14 residues long. V was pared by 4 bases and J by 1 base, with 10 bases between. In germline, CDR1 is SGHNT, CDR2 YYREEE (reference sequence). DNA of the CDR3: TGTGCCAGCAGCGTCGGGGGGCGCACAGATACGCAGTATTTT. This codes for CASSVGGRTDTQYF.

CDR3 bases: TGTGCCAGTAGGATGGACAGCTCTGGGGCCAACGTCCTGACTTTC. This encodes CASRMDSSGANVLTF. The chain carries TRBV19 and TRBJ2-6, with D maybe TRBD1 (6 bases). V lost 6 bases, J lost 0 bases, and 9 bases lay in between. Per the germline V gene, CDR1 is LNHDA and CDR2 is SQIVND (reference sequence). CDR3 length: 15 amino acids.

In this sample, this clone turned up once. The chain couples TRBV9 to TRBJ2-7; 9 nucleotides agree with TRBD1. CDR1 and CDR2 from the germline V gene are SGDLS and YYNGEE. The CDR3 is made up of 16 amino acids. Unmatched junction bases numbered 6, after V lost 0 bases and J lost 2 bases. The CDR3 region has the DNA TGTGCCAGCAGCGTAGGTGCCACAGGGGGCGCCTACGAGCAGTACTTC. Protein sequence: CASSVGATGGAYEQYF.

This clone was recorded once. The V and J genes are TRBV11-2 and TRBJ1-1; D is uncertain. The V end lost 5 bases, the J end lost 4 bases, and 17 bases lay between the germline ends. Germline V CDR1 and CDR2: SGHAT, FQNNGV. This CDR3 is built from 15 residues. The CDR3 region is CASSVRPGWGTEAFF. CDR3 coding DNA: TGTGCCAGCAGCGTACGCCCGGGGTGGGGCACTGAAGCTTTCTTT.

The rearrangement uses TRBV5-1 and TRBJ2-2; TRBD1 matches 11 bases. The germline CDR1 and CDR2 sequences are SGHRS and YFSETQ. The V and J ends lost 4 bases and 6 bases, in that order; junction bases with no gene match: 5. The length of the CDR3 is 15 residues. The CDR3 DNA reads as TGCGCCAGCAGCCTAGAGGGACAGGGGGCCGGGGAGCTGTTTTTT. This sequence encodes CASSLEGQGAGELFF.